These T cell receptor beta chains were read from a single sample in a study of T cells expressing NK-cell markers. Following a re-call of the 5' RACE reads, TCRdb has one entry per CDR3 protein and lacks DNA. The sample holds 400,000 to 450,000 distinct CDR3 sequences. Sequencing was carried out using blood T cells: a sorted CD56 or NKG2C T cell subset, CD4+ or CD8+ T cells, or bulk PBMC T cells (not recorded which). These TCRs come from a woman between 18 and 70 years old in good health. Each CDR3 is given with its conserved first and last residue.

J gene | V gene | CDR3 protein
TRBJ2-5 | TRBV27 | CASSFSAGPQETQYF
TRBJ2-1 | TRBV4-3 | CASSQEGSSYNEQFF
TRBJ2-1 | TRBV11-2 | CASSLGGRINEQFF
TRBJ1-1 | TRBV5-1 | CASSFGTYMNTEAFF
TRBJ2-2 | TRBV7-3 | CASSPGLANGELFF
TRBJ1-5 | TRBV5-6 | CASEGAGQPQHF
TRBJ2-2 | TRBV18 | CASSPPGSRSTGELFF
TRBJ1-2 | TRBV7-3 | CASSPREGGYTF
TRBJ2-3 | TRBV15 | CATSTRTGGSTDTQYF
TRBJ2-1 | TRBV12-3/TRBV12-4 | CASSLDREADEQFF
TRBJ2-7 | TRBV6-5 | CASSYSKREGLLGEQYF
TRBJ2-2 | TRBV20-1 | CSAPSAGNTGELFF
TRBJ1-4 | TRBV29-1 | CSVLGAPNEKLFF
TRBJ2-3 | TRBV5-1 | CASSHTTWADTQYF
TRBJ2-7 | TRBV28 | CASSVGQGFEQYF
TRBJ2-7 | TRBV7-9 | CASSLLASGTYEQYF
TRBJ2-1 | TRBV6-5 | CASREGYNEQFF
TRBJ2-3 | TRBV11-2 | CASSSRRGESDISSTDTQYF
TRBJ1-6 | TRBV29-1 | CSVEVGAPGSPLHF
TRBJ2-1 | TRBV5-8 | CASSNAGGGSYNEQFF
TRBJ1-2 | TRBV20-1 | CSARVLDNYGYTF
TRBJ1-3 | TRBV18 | CASSPWDTGSGNTIYF
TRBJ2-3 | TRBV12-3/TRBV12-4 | CASMRGGTDTQYF
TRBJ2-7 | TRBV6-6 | CASRPRLLAEQYF
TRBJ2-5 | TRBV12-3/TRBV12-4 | CASSLAQGEGETQYF
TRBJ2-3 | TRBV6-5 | CASSYQDSAQDTQYF
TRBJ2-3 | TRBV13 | CASSILAGGPRTDTQYF
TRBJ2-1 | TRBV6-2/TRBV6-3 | CATRGGGRNEQFF
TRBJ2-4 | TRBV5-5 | CASSLAAWGDIQYF
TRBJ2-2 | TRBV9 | CASSVEAVGTGELFF
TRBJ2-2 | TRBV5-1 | CASSQLAGYANTGELFF
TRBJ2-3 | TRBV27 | CASSLPPGTLRATDTQYF
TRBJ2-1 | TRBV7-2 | CASSSGLAHNEQFF
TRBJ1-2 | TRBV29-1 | CSVAGVRLYGYTF
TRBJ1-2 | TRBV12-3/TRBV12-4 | CASSLGGQVGYTF
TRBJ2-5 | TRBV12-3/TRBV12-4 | CASSLGALRGETQYF
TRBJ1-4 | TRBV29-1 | CSVRRPTNEKLFF
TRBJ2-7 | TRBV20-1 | CSAQMPSGSYEQYF
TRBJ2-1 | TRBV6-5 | CASSYNGPNNEQFF
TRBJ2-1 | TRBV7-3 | CASSFGGTAYNEQFF
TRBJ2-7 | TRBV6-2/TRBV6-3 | CASAVDGYEQYF
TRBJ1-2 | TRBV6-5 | CASSSDSFYGYTF
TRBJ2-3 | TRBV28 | CASGHPLLAEEDTQYF
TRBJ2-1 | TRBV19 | CASSLRTGPVDNEQFF
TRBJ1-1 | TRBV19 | CASSIADRLGDTEAFF
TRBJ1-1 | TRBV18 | CASSPGEGPSMNTEAFF
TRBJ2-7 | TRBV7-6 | CASSSGQPYEQYF
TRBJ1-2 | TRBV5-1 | CASSLVGRRGGGSNYGYTF
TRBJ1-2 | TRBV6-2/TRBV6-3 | CASSYSLLRYGYTF
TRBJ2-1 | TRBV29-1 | CSVEGRQKGSLYNEQFF
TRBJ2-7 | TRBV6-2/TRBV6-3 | CASTPTSDGYEQYF
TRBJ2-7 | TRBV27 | CASSPLGGTPYEQYF
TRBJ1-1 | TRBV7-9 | CASSLTSSRNTEAFF
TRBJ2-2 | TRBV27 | CASSLRWTGQVNTGELFF
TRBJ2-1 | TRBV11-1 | CASSHLTSGGMGNEQFF